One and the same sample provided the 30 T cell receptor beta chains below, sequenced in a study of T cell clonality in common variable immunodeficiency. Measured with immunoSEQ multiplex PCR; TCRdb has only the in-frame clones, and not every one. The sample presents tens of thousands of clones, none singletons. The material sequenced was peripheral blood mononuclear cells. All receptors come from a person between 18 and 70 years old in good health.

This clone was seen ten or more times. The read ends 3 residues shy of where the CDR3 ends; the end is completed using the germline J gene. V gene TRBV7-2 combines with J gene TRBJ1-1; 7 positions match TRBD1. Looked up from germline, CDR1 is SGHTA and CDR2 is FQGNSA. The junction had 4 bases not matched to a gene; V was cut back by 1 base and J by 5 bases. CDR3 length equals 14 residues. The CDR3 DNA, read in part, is TGTGCCAGCAGCTTAGTTGACAGGGAAACTGAA. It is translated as CASSLVDRETE. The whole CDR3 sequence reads CASSLVDRETEAFF.

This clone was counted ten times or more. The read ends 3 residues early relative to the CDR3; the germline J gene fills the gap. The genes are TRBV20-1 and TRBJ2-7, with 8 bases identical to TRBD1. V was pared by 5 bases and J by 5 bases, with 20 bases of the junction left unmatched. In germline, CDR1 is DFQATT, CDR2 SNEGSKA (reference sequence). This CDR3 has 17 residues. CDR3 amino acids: CSALPRQKGQVVDEQYF. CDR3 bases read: TGCAGTGCTTTGCCCCGCCAAAAGGGACAGGTGGTCGACGAG.

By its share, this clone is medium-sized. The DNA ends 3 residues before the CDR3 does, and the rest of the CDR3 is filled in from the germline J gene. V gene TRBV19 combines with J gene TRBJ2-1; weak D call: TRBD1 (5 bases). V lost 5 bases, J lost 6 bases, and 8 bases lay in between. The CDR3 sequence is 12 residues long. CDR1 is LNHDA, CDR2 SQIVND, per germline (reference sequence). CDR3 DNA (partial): TGTGCCAGTAGTCGACAGTCCAATGAG. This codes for CASSRQSNE. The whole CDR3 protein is CASSRQSNEQFF. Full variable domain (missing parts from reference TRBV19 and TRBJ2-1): DGGITQSPKYLFRKEGQNVTLSCEQNLNHDAMYWYRQDPGQGLRLIYYSQIVNDFQKGDIAEGYSVSREKKESFPLTVTSAQKNPTAFYLCASSRQSNEQFFGPGTRLTVL.

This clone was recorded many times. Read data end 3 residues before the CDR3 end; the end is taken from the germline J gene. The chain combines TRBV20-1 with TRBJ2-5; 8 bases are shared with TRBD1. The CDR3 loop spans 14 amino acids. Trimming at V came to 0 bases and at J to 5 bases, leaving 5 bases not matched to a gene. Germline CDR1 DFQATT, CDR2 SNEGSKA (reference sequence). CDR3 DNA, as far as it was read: TGCAGTGCTAGAGATAGACAGGGGCGGGAGACC. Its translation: CSARDRQGRET. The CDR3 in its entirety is CSARDRQGRETQYF.

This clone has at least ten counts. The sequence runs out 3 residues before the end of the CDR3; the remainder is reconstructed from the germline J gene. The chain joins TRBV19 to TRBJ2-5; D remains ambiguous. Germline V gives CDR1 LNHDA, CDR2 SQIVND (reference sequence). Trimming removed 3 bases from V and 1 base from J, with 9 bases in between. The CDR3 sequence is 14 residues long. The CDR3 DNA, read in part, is TGTGCCAGTAGTATTCCAGATTTCCAAGAGACC. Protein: CASSIPDFQET. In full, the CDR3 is CASSIPDFQETQYF.

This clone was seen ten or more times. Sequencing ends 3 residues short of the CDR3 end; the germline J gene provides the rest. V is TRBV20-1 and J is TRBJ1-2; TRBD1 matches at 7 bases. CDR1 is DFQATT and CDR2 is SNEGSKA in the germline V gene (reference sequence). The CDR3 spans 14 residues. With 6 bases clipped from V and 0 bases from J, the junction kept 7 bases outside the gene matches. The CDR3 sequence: CSANGGQTNYGYTF. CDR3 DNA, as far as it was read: TGCAGTGCAAATGGGGGACAGACTAACTATGGC.

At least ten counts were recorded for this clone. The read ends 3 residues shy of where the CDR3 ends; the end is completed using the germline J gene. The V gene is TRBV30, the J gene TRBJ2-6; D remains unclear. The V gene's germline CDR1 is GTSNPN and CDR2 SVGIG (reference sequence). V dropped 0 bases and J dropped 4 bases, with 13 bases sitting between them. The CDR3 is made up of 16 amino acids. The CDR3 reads CAWSVSGSAGANVLTF. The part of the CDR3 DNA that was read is TGTGCCTGGAGTGTGTCGGGTTCGGCAGGGGCCAACGTC. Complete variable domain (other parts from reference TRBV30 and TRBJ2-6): SQTIHQWPATLVQPVGSPLSLECTVEGTSNPNLYWYRQAAGRGLQLLFYSVGIGQISSEVPQNLSASRPQDRQFILSSKKLLLSDSGFYLCAWSVSGSAGANVLTFGAGSRLTVL.

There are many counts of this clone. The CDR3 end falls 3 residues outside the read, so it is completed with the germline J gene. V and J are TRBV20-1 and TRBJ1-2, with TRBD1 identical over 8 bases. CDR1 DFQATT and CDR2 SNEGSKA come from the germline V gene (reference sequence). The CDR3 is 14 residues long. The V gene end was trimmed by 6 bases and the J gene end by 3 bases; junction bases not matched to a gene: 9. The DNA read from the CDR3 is TGCAGTGCCCCAACCGGACAGGGTTACTATGGC. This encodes CSAPTGQGYYG. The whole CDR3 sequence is CSAPTGQGYYGYTF.

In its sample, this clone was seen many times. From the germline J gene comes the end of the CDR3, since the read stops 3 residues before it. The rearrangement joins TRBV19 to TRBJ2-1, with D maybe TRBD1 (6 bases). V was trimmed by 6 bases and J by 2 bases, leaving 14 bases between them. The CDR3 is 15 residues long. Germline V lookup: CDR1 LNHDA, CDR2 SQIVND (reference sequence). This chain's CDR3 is CASRVRGDAYNEQFF. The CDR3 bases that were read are TGTGCCAGTAGGGTCAGGGGCGATGCCTACAATGAG. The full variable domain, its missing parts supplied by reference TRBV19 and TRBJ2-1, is DGGITQSPKYLFRKEGQNVTLSCEQNLNHDAMYWYRQDPGQGLRLIYYSQIVNDFQKGDIAEGYSVSREKKESFPLTVTSAQKNPTAFYLCASRVRGDAYNEQFFGPGTRLTVL.

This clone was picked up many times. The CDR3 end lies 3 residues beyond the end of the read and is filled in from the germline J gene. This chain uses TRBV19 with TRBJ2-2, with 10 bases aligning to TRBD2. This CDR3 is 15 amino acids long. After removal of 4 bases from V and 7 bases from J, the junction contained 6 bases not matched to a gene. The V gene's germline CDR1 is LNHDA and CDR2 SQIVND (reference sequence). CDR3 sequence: CASSTSGRRNGELFF. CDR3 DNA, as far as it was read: TGTGCCAGTAGTACTAGCGGGAGACGAAACGGGGAG.

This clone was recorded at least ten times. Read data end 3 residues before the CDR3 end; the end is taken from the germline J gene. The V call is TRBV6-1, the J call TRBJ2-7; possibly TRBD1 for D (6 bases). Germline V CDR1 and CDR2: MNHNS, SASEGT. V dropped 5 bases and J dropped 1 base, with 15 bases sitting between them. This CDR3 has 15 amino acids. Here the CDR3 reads CASSKDGTLSYEQYF. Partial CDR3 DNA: TGTGCCAGCAGTAAAGACGGGACACTATCCTACGAG.

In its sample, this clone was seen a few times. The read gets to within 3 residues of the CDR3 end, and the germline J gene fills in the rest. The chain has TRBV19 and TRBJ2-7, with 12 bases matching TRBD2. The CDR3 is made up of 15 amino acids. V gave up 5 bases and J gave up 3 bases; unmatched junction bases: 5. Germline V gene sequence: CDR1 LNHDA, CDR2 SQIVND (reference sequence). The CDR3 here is CASSPGLAGSYEQYF. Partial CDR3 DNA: TGTGCCAGTAGTCCCGGACTAGCGGGAAGCTACGAG.

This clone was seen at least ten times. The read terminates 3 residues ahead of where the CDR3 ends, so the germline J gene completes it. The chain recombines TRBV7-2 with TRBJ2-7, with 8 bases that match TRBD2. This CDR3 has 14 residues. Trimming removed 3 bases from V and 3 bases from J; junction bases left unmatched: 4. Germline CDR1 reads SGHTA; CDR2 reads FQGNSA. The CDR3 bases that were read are TGTGCCAGCAGCTTTAGCGGGGAGTACTACGAG. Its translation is CASSFSGEYYE. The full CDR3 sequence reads CASSFSGEYYEQYF.

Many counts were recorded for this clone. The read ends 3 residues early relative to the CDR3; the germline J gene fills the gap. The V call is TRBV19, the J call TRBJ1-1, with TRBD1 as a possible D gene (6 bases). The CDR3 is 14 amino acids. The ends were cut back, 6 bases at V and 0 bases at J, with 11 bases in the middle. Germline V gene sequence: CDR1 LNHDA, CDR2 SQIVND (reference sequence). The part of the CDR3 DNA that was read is TGTGCCAGTAGGGACAGACTCATGAACACTGAA. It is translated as CASRDRLMNTE. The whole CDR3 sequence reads CASRDRLMNTEAFF.

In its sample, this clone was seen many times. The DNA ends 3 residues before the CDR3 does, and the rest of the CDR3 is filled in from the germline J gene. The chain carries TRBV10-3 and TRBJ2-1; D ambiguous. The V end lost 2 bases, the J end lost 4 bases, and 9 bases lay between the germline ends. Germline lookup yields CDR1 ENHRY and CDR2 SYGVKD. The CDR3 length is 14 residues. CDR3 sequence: CAISETVLYNEQFF. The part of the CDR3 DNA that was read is TGTGCCATCAGTGAGACAGTGTTGTACAATGAG.

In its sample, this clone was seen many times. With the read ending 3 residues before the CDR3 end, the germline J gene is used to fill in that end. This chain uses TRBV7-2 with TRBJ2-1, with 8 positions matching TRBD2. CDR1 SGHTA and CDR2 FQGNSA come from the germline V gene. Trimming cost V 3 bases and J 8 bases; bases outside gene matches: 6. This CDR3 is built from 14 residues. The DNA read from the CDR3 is TGTGCCAGCAGCTTGGTTAGCGGGATTTATGAG. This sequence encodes CASSLVSGIYE. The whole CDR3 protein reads CASSLVSGIYEQFF.

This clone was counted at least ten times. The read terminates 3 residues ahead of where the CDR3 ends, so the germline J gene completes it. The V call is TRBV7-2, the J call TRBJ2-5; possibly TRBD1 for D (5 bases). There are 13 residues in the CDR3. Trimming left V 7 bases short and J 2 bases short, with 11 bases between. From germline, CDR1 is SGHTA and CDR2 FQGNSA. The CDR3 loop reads CASNSGRQETQYF. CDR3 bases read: TGTGCCAGCAATTCAGGGCGACAAGAGACC.

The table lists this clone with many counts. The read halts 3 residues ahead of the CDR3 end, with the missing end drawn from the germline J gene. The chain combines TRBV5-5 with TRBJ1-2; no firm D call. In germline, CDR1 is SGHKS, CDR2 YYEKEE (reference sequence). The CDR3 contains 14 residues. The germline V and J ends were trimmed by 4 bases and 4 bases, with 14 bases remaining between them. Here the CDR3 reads CASSPQESIYGYTF. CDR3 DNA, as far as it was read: TGTGCCAGCAGCCCCCAAGAATCTATCTATGGC.

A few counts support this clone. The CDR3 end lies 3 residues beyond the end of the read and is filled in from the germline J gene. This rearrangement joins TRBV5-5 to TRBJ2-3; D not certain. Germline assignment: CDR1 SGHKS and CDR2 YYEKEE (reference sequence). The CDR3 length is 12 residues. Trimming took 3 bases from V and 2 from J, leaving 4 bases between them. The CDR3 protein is CASSSLTDTQYF. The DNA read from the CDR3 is TGTGCCAGCAGCTCACTCACAGATACG.

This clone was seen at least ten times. The CDR3 DNA, read in part, is TGTGCCAGCAGCCCATACCGGGACAGCCAAGAGACC. As protein: CASSPYRDSQET. The CDR3 in full is CASSPYRDSQETQYF. The rearrangement joins TRBV7-3 to TRBJ2-5, with 7 bases aligning to TRBD1. The read stops 3 residues short of the end of the CDR3; the missing end is completed from the germline J gene. Germline V gene data show CDR1 as SGHTA and CDR2 as FQGTGA. The CDR3 is made up of 15 amino acids. Trimming removed 5 bases from V and 1 base from J; junction bases left unmatched: 7.

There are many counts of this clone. The covered CDR3 bases are TGTGCCAGCTCTATAGACAGTAACACTGAA. Translation: CASSIDSNTE. The entire CDR3 reads CASSIDSNTEAFF. The chain couples TRBV18 to TRBJ1-1; the D gene is possibly TRBD1 (5 bases). The sequenced fragment ends 3 residues before the CDR3 boundary, so the rest is inferred from the germline J gene. Germline V gene lookup returns CDR1 KGHSH and CDR2 LQKENI. The V gene lost 6 bases and the J gene lost 2 bases, with 10 bases spanning the gap. CDR3 length equals 13 residues.

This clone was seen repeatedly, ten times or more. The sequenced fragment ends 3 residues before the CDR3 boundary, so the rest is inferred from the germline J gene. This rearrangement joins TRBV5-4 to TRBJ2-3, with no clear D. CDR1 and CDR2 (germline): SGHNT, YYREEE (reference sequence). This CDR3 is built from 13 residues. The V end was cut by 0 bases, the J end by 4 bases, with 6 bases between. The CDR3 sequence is CASSLDSPDTQYF. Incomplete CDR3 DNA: TGTGCCAGCAGCTTGGATAGCCCAGATACG. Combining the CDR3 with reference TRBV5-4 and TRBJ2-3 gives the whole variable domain ETGVTQSPTHLIKTRGQQVTLRCSSQSGHNTVSWYQQALGQGPQFIFQYYREEENGRGNFPPRFSGLQFPNYSSELNVNALELDDSALYLCASSLDSPDTQYFGPGTRLTVL.

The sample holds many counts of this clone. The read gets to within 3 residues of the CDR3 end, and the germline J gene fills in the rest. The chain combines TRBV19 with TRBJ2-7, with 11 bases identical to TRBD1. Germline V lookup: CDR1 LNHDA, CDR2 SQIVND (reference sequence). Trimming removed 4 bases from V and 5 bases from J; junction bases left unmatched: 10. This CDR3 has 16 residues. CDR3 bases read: TGTGCCAGTAGTACCCCCGGACAGGGGGCCCTAAACGAG. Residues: CASSTPGQGALNE. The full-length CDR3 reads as CASSTPGQGALNEQYF.

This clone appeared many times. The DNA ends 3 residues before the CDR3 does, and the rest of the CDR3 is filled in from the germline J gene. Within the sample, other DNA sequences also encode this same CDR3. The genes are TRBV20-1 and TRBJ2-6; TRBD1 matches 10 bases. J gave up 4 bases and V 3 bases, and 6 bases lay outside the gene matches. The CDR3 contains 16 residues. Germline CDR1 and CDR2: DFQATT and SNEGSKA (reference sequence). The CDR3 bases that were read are TGCAGTGCTAGGGACAGGGGGTCATCAGGGGCCAACGTC. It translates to CSARDRGSSGANV. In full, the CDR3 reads CSARDRGSSGANVLTF.

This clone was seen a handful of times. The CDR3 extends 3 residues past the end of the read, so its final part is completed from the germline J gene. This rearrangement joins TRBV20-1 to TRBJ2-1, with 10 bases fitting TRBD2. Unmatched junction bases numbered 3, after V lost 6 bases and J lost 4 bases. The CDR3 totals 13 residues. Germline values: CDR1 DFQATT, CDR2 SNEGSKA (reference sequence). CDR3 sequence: CSAQGLAYNEQFF. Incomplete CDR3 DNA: TGCAGTGCGCAGGGACTAGCGTACAATGAG.

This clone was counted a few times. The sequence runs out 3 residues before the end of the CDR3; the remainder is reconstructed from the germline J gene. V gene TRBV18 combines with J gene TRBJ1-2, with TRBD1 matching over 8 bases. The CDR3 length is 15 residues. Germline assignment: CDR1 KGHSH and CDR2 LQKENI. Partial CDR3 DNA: TGTGCCAGCTCACCACGGCCAGGGGGCTTAGATACC. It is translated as CASSPRPGGLDT. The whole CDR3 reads CASSPRPGGLDTYTF.

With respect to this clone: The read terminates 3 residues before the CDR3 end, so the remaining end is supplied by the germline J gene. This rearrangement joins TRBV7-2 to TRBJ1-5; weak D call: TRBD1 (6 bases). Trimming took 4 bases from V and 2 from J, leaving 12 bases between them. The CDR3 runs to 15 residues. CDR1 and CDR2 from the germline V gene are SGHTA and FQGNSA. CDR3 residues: CASSSQGNGNQPQHF. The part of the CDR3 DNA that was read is TGTGCCAGCAGCTCACAGGGTAACGGCAATCAGCCC.

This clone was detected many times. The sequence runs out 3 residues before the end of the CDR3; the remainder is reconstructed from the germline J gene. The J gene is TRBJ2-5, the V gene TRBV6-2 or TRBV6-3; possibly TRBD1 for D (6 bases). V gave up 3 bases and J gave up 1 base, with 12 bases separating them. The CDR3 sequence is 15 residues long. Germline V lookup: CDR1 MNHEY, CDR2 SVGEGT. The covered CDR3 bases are TGTGCCAGCAGTTATCTAAGGACAGTCCAAGAGACC. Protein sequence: CASSYLRTVQET. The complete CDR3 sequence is CASSYLRTVQETQYF.

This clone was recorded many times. The sequenced part of the CDR3 DNA is TGTGCCAGCAGCTCGCGGGAGTCCGCAGATACG. Protein: CASSSRESADT. The complete CDR3 protein is CASSSRESADTQYF. The gene calls are TRBV11-2 and TRBJ2-3, with 7 bases fitting TRBD2. The read comes to an end 3 residues before the CDR3 does, leaving the germline J gene to fill in the end. CDR1 is SGHAT and CDR2 is FQNNGV in the germline V gene. The ends lost 4 bases at V and 4 bases at J; junction bases unmatched: 5. This CDR3 comprises 14 residues. Based on the CDR3 plus reference TRBV11-2 and TRBJ2-3, the full variable domain is EAGVAQSPRYKIIEKRQSVAFWCNPISGHATLYWYQQILGQGPKLLIQFQNNGVVDDSQLPKDRFSAERLKGVDSTLKIQPAKLEDSAVYLCASSSRESADTQYFGPGTRLTVL.

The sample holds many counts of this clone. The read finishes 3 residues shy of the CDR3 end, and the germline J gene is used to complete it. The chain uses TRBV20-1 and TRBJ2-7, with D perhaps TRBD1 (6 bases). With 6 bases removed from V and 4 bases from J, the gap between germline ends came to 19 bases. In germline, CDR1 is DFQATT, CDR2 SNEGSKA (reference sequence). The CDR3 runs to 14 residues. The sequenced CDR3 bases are TGCAGTGCCAGACAGGCCAAACCTTGGTACGAG. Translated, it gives CSARQAKPWYE. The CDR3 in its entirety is CSARQAKPWYEQYF.